This is a list of T cell receptor beta chains from one sample in a study of T-cell reconstitution after alpha-beta-depleted transplantation in children. TCRdb processed the PCR reads anew with MiXCR; each CDR3 protein has one entry. The data show around 210,000 distinct CDR3 sequences, with approximately 7% seen just once and just over 5.5% held by the top ten. Source: PBMCs, taken before TCRalphabeta/CD19-depleted stem cell transplant. These receptor sequences come from a boy aged 2 to 10 with acute lymphoblastic leukemia, due to receive a stem cell transplant. The conserved cysteine and the conserved F or W are not part of the CDR3 here.

CDR3 protein: ASSLGATGADIQY
J gene: TRBJ2-4
V gene: TRBV27

CDR3 protein: SAQKAANYEQY
J gene: TRBJ2-7
V gene: TRBV20-1

CDR3 protein: SARPTGTAGEQY
J gene: TRBJ2-7
V gene: TRBV20-1

CDR3 protein: SVGVRNRYEQY
J gene: TRBJ2-7
V gene: TRBV29-1

CDR3 protein: ASRGVGPEAF
J gene: TRBJ1-1
V gene: TRBV6-5

CDR3 protein: ASSSQVGGQYEQY
J gene: TRBJ2-7
V gene: TRBV21-1

CDR3 protein: ATLGTSGGEQF
J gene: TRBJ2-1
V gene: TRBV28

CDR3 protein: ASSPRLAGGPLEQY
J gene: TRBJ2-7
V gene: TRBV7-8

CDR3 protein: ASSFGAGQETQY
J gene: TRBJ2-5
V gene: TRBV11-2

CDR3 protein: ASGFGRGPRNEQF
J gene: TRBJ2-1
V gene: TRBV12-5

CDR3 protein: ASSSTRGDTQY
J gene: TRBJ2-3
V gene: TRBV12-3/TRBV12-4

CDR3 protein: ASSTPGHNSPLH
J gene: TRBJ1-6
V gene: TRBV28

CDR3 protein: ASSQETGLGYEQY
J gene: TRBJ2-7
V gene: TRBV4-3

CDR3 protein: ASSALWDRGDDEQY
J gene: TRBJ2-7
V gene: TRBV2

CDR3 protein: ASSLRGRQETQY
J gene: TRBJ2-5
V gene: TRBV12-3/TRBV12-4

CDR3 protein: ASSSYSYNEQF
J gene: TRBJ2-1
V gene: TRBV12-3/TRBV12-4

CDR3 protein: AISGHSTDTQY
J gene: TRBJ2-3
V gene: TRBV10-3

CDR3 protein: ASSLMFAGGNEQF
J gene: TRBJ2-1
V gene: TRBV5-1

CDR3 protein: ASSRKGESGTIY
J gene: TRBJ1-3
V gene: TRBV27

CDR3 protein: SANGPRYNEQF
J gene: TRBJ2-1
V gene: TRBV20-1

CDR3 protein: SAAEGGLSNQPQH
J gene: TRBJ1-5
V gene: TRBV20-1

CDR3 protein: ASSSQQGLGQPQH
J gene: TRBJ1-5
V gene: TRBV6-5

CDR3 protein: SARGGVGATTGELF
J gene: TRBJ2-2
V gene: TRBV20-1

CDR3 protein: ASSQYNTEAF
J gene: TRBJ1-1
V gene: TRBV11-2

CDR3 protein: ASSLELTYNEQF
J gene: TRBJ2-1
V gene: TRBV7-8

CDR3 protein: ASSPSRDRKFQPQH
J gene: TRBJ1-5
V gene: TRBV12-3/TRBV12-4

CDR3 protein: ASSLGLGSNSPLH
J gene: TRBJ1-6
V gene: TRBV7-2

CDR3 protein: ASSFPGSTPEAF
J gene: TRBJ1-1
V gene: TRBV28

CDR3 protein: ASRDARSTTDTQY
J gene: TRBJ2-3
V gene: TRBV19

CDR3 protein: ASSLTWGEQF
J gene: TRBJ2-1
V gene: TRBV27

CDR3 protein: ASSLNREINNEQF
J gene: TRBJ2-1
V gene: TRBV27

CDR3 protein: SVPPGGLGGYGYT
J gene: TRBJ1-2
V gene: TRBV29-1

CDR3 protein: ASSLPRGIGISYEQY
J gene: TRBJ2-7
V gene: TRBV28

CDR3 protein: ASSQPLAVTYNEQF
J gene: TRBJ2-1
V gene: TRBV11-2

CDR3 protein: SVALSPGGYT
J gene: TRBJ1-2
V gene: TRBV29-1

CDR3 protein: ASSLAGGLPYEQY
J gene: TRBJ2-7
V gene: TRBV28

CDR3 protein: ASSRGPSYEQY
J gene: TRBJ2-7
V gene: TRBV7-3

CDR3 protein: ASSLGLGGANGYT
J gene: TRBJ1-2
V gene: TRBV5-1

CDR3 protein: ASSLAPDSTRYEQY
J gene: TRBJ2-7
V gene: TRBV7-2

CDR3 protein: ASKGEAYNEQF
J gene: TRBJ2-1
V gene: TRBV11-3